Below are 23 T cell receptor beta chains sequenced from a single sample in a study of blood T cell repertoires in COVID-19 (dated by TCRdb to 2018 to 2021). The method was the immunoSEQ multiplex PCR assay. Not all clones reach the TCRdb copy of this immuneACCESS table, which keeps in-frame sequences only. Checked studies attribute under half of the gap to unresolved V genes and leave the rest unexplained. The sample table contains about 180,000 clones; only one count was recorded for approximately 83% of them. The ten top clones hold more than 3% of the sample. The sample comprised peripheral blood. These receptors were collected from a man aged 60-69 years with acute or convalescent COVID-19.

This chain links TRBV5-1 with TRBJ1-1, with TRBD1 matching 9 bases. The junction had 6 bases not matched to a gene; V was cut back by 5 bases and J by 4 bases. Germline V gene sequence: CDR1 SGHRS, CDR2 YFSETQ. The CDR3 consists of 14 residues. CDR3 sequence (DNA): TGCGCCAGCAGTAGGGACAGGGTGGGCACTGAAGCTTTCTTT. This encodes CASSRDRVGTEAFF.

This clone showed up just once. The CDR3 coding sequence is TGTGCCAGCAGCCTAGGACAGGGGGCCCAGCCCCAGCATTTT. Its translation is CASSLGQGAQPQHF. The V call is TRBV9, the J call TRBJ1-5; 11 bases are a match to TRBD1. The CDR3 totals 14 residues. J gave up 7 bases and V 4 bases, and 4 bases lay outside the gene matches. CDR1 SGDLS and CDR2 YYNGEE come from the germline V gene.

The chain employs TRBV5-1 and TRBJ1-6; D may be TRBD1 (5 bases). V lost 4 bases to trimming and J lost 4 bases, with 15 bases between them. The germline V gene has CDR1 SGHRS and CDR2 YFSETQ. The CDR3 sequence is 16 residues long. CDR3 DNA sequence: TGCGCCAGCAGCCGAGGGAGGGACGAATATAATTCACCCCTCCACTTT. Translated: CASSRGRDEYNSPLHF.

The V call is TRBV18, the J call TRBJ2-1; no definite D call. The CDR3 totals 16 residues. V was cut by 3 bases and J by 0 bases, with 12 bases left in between. Germline V gives CDR1 KGHSH, CDR2 LQKENI. The CDR3 nucleotides are TGTGCCAGCTCACCCTCGGCACGGAGCTCCTACAATGAGCAGTTCTTC. Residues: CASSPSARSSYNEQFF.

The chain combines TRBV28 with TRBJ1-1, with D possibly being TRBD1 (5 bases). V shed 7 bases and J shed 5 bases, with 8 bases lying between them. CDR3 length: 11 amino acids. Germline CDR1 and CDR2: MDHEN and SYDVKM. CDR3 nucleotide sequence: TGTGCCAGCACCCGGGGGACTGAAGCTTTCTTT. Residues: CASTRGTEAFF.

This rearrangement joins TRBV9 to TRBJ2-1; a possible D gene is TRBD2 (6 bases). The CDR3 is made up of 14 amino acids. V lost 4 bases to trimming and J lost 7 bases, with 15 bases between them. Per the germline V gene, CDR1 is SGDLS and CDR2 is YYNGEE. This CDR3 is CASSSTEGANEQFF. The CDR3 nucleotides are TGTGCCAGCAGCTCAACGGAGGGAGCGAATGAGCAGTTCTTC.

The chain links TRBV2 to TRBJ2-7, with 7 positions matching TRBD1. The CDR3 is 12 residues long. Germline V gene lookup returns CDR1 SNHLY and CDR2 FYNNEI. Trimming removed 8 bases from V and 6 bases from J; junction bases left unmatched: 7. CDR3 sequence (DNA): TGTGCCAGCCGGTTGTACAGGGGCGAGCAGTACTTC. Its protein is CASRLYRGEQYF.

The gene calls are TRBV20-1 and TRBJ1-2; 10 bases fit TRBD1. Trimming cost V 3 bases and J 5 bases; bases outside gene matches: 6. CDR1 DFQATT and CDR2 SNEGSKA come from the germline V gene (reference sequence). The CDR3 totals 14 residues. Here the CDR3 reads CSASLTGGAYGYTF. The CDR3 coding sequence is TGCAGTGCTAGTCTGACAGGGGGCGCTTATGGCTACACCTTC.

V usage is TRBV2 and J usage is TRBJ2-7, with a possible D match to TRBD2 (6 bases). Trimming left V 0 bases short and J 2 bases short, with 11 bases between. The CDR3 covers 15 residues. The germline gives CDR1 SNHLY, CDR2 FYNNEI. CDR3 DNA sequence: TGTGCCAGCAGTGAAGCACAGGAGGGACCCTACGAGCAGTACTTC. Its translation: CASSEAQEGPYEQYF.

This rearrangement joins TRBV28 to TRBJ2-6; D is perhaps TRBD1 (6 bases). Trimming took off 6 bases at V and 1 base at J, with 7 bases between the two ends. Germline assignment: CDR1 MDHEN and CDR2 SYDVKM. This CDR3 is built from 14 residues. CDR3 sequence: CASRQGSGANVLTF. DNA for the CDR3: TGTGCCAGCAGACAGGGATCTGGGGCCAACGTCCTGACTTTC.

The chain uses TRBV12-3 or TRBV12-4 and TRBJ2-7; tentative D call: TRBD1 (6 bases). V gave up 5 bases and J gave up 5 bases, with 7 bases separating them. CDR3 length: 11 amino acids. CDR3 region: CASSKGDEQYF. The CDR3 coding sequence is TGTGCCAGCAGTAAGGGGGACGAGCAGTACTTC.

The chain couples TRBV10-3 to TRBJ1-1; no reliable D call. The V and J ends lost 3 bases and 1 base respectively, with 6 bases between them. The CDR3 loop spans 13 amino acids. Germline values: CDR1 ENHRY, CDR2 SYGVKD. The CDR3 DNA is TGTGCCATCAGTGATAAACAGAACACTGAAGCTTTCTTT. The encoded protein is CAISDKQNTEAFF.

The chain recombines TRBV14 with TRBJ2-7; D perhaps matches TRBD2 (5 bases). The V gene lost 6 bases and the J gene lost 0 bases, with 12 bases spanning the gap. This CDR3 is built from 14 residues. The V gene's germline CDR1 is SGHDN and CDR2 FVKESK. DNA of the CDR3: TGTGCCAGCAGTCTGGGGAGCGTCTCCTACGAGCAGTACTTC. It yields the protein CASSLGSVSYEQYF.

The rearrangement links TRBV19 to TRBJ1-5; tentatively, D is TRBD1 (6 bases). Germline CDR1 LNHDA, CDR2 SQIVND (reference sequence). The V end was cut by 3 bases, the J end by 1 base, with 13 bases between. The CDR3 totals 16 residues. CDR3: CASSIVPGVSNQPQHF. The DNA of the CDR3 is TGTGCCAGTAGTATTGTTCCAGGGGTGAGCAATCAGCCCCAGCATTTT.

V and J are TRBV5-6 and TRBJ1-5; a weak D match, TRBD1 (6 bases). The V gene lost 2 bases and the J gene lost 2 bases, with 11 bases spanning the gap. There are 15 residues in the CDR3. Germline V gene sequence: CDR1 SGHDT, CDR2 YYEEEE. CDR3 bases: TGTGCCAGCAGCTTTGGGGGCACGGGCAATCAGCCCCAGCATTTT. It is translated as CASSFGGTGNQPQHF.

The rearrangement links TRBV2 to TRBJ2-1; 10 nucleotides line up with TRBD1. V gave up 9 bases and J gave up 2 bases; unmatched junction bases: 1. Per the germline V gene, CDR1 is SNHLY and CDR2 is FYNNEI. This CDR3 has 13 residues. In DNA form, the CDR3 reads TGTGCCAGAGACAGGGGGCCCTACAATGAGCAGTTCTTC. Its protein is CARDRGPYNEQFF.

This clone has only a few counts. The chain uses TRBV18 and TRBJ2-7; no firm D call. CDR1 and CDR2 (germline): KGHSH, LQKENI. The germline V and J ends were trimmed by 1 base and 4 bases, with 17 bases remaining between them. The CDR3 is 16 residues long. The CDR3 DNA follows: TGTGCCAGCTCACCACGCCCTCGCGGCAGATCATACGAGCAGTACTTC. It codes for CASSPRPRGRSYEQYF.

For the CDR3, the DNA is TGCGCCAGCAGCCAAGATCCCCTAGCGGGAGGAGAGAATACGCAGTATTTT. This encodes CASSQDPLAGGENTQYF. V is TRBV4-3 and J is TRBJ2-3; 11 bases fit TRBD2. Germline V CDR1 and CDR2: LGHNA, YSLEER. This CDR3 region has 17 residues. V shed 0 bases, J shed 7 bases, and the junction held 9 bases outside the gene matches.

CDR3 sequence: CASSLGGLRMTGELFF. As DNA, the CDR3 is TGTGCCAGCAGCCTGGGGGGACTGAGAATGACCGGGGAGCTGTTTTTT. The chain couples TRBV9 to TRBJ2-2; perhaps TRBD2 as D (6 bases). The germline V gene has CDR1 SGDLS and CDR2 YYNGEE. The V and J ends lost 4 bases and 5 bases respectively, with 18 bases between them. This CDR3 contains 16 residues.

The gene calls are TRBV12-1 and TRBJ1-1. TRBV12-1 is annotated as a pseudogene. CDR3 length equals 16 residues. In DNA form, the CDR3 reads TGTGCCAGCAGCTTTGCGAGCGGGCGGAAGAACACTGAAGCTTTCTTT. Its translation is CASSFASGRKNTEAFF.

With regard to this clone: At one end the junction does not follow the germline gene, possibly because of a read error. The gene calls are TRBV7-7 and TRBJ2-5; possibly TRBD1 for D (6 bases). Germline lookup yields CDR1 SSHAT and CDR2 FNYEAQ (reference sequence). CDR3 length: 15 amino acids. CDR3 in DNA: TGTGCTAGCAGCTTTGGGGGCGGACTCCAAGAGACCCAGTACTTC. Protein sequence: CASSFGGGLQETQYF. Full variable domain (outside the CDR3, taken from reference TRBV7-7 and TRBJ2-5): GAGVSQSPRYKVTKRGQDVTLRCDPISSHATLYWYQQALGQGPEFLTYFNYEAQPDKSGLPSDRFSAERPEGSISTLTIQRTEQRDSAMYRCASSFGGGLQETQYFGPGTRLLVL.

The rearrangement links TRBV27 to TRBJ2-7; 13 nucleotides match TRBD2. Germline V gene sequence: CDR1 MNHEY, CDR2 SMNVEV (reference sequence). The CDR3 has 18 residues. The V segment lost 5 bases and the J segment 0 bases; nucleotides outside the gene matches: 10. CDR3: CASSQGRLAGGYSYEQYF. CDR3 DNA sequence: TGTGCCAGCAGTCAAGGCCGACTAGCGGGGGGCTACTCCTACGAGCAGTACTTC.

Here the CDR3 reads CASVRAPPQPQHF. The CDR3 nucleotides read TGTGCCAGTGTCAGGGCTCCACCTCAGCCCCAGCATTTT. The V call is TRBV28, the J call TRBJ1-5; perhaps TRBD1 as D (5 bases). Germline V gives CDR1 MDHEN, CDR2 SYDVKM. V was pared by 9 bases and J by 6 bases, with 15 bases between. The CDR3 contains 13 residues. The full variable domain, in which reference TRBV28 and TRBJ1-5 provide the parts outside the CDR3, is DVKVTQSSRYLVKRTGEKVFLECVQDMDHENMFWYRQDPGLGLRLIYFSYDVKMKEKGDIPEGYSVSREKKERFSLILESASTNQTSMYLCASVRAPPQPQHFGDGTRLSIL.